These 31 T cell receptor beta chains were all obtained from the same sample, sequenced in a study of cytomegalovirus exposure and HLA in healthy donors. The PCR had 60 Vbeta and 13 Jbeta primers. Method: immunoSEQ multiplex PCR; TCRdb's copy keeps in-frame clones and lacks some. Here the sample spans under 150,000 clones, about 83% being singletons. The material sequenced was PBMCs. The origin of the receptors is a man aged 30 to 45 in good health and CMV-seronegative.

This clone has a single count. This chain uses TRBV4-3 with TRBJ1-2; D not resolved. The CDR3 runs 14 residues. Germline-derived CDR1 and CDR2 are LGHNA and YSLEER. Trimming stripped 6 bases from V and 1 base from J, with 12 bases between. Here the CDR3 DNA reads TGCGCCAGCAGTTCGCGACTTGGTAACTATGGCTACACCTTC. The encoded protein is CASSSRLGNYGYTF.

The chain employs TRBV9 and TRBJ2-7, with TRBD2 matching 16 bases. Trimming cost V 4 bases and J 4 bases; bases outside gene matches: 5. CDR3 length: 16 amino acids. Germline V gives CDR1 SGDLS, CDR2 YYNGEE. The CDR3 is CASSPTGLAGGYEQYF. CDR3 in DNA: TGTGCCAGCAGCCCTACGGGACTAGCGGGAGGGTACGAGCAGTACTTC. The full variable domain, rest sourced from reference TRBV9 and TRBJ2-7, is DSGVTQTPKHLITATGQRVTLRCSPRSGDLSVYWYQQSLDQGLQFLIQYYNGEERAKGNILERFSAQQFPDLHSELNLSSLELGDSALYFCASSPTGLAGGYEQYFGPGTRLTVT.

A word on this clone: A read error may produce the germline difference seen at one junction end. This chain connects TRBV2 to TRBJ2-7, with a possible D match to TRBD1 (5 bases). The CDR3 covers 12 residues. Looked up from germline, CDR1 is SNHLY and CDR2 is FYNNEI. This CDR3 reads CVSLMGPLEQYF. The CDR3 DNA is TGTGTCAGCTTGATGGGGCCTCTCGAGCAGTACTTC.

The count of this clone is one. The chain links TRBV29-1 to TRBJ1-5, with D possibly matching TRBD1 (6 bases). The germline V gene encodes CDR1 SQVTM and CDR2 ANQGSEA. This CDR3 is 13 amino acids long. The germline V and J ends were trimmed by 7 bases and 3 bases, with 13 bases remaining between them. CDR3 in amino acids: CSARQALNQPQHF. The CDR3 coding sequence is TGCAGCGCCCGACAGGCACTCAATCAGCCCCAGCATTTT.

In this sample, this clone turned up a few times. The CDR3 nucleotides are TGTGCCAGCAGTCGACAGGGGGTCCCTAACACTGAAGCTTTCTTT. Residues: CASSRQGVPNTEAFF. V is TRBV28 and J is TRBJ1-1; TRBD1 aligns across 9 bases. The CDR3 is made up of 15 amino acids. In germline, CDR1 is MDHEN, CDR2 SYDVKM. V was clipped by 5 bases and J by 2 bases; unmatched bases: 6.

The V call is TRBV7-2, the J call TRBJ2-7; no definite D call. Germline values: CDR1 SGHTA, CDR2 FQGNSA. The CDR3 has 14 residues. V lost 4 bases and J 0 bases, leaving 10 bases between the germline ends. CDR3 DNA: TGTGCCAGCAGCTCGACAACGAGCTCCTACGAGCAGTACTTC. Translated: CASSSTTSSYEQYF. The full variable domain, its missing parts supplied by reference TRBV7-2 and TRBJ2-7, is GAGVSQSPSNKVTEKGKDVELRCDPISGHTALYWYRQSLGQGLEFLIYFQGNSAPDKSGLPSDRFSAERTGGSVSTLTIQRTQQEDSAVYLCASSSTTSSYEQYFGPGTRLTVT.

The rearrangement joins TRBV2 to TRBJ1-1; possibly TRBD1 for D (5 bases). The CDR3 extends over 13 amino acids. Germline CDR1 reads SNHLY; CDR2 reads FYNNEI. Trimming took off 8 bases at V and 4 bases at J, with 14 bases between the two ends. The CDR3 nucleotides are TGTGCCAGCCGAAGACAGATGGGCACTGAAGCTTTCTTT. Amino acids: CASRRQMGTEAFF.

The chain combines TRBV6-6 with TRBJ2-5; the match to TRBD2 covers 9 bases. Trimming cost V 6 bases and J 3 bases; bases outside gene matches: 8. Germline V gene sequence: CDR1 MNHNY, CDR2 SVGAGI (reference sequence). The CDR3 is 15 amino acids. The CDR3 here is CASSRGGAREETQYF. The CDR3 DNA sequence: TGTGCCAGCAGCCGCGGGGGGGCAAGGGAAGAGACCCAGTACTTC.

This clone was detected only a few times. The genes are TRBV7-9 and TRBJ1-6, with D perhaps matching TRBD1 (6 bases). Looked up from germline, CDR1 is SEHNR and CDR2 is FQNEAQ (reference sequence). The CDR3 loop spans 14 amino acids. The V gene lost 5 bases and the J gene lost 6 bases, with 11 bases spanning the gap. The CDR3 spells CASSETGFNSPLHF. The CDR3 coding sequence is TGTGCCAGCAGCGAAACAGGGTTTAATTCACCCCTCCACTTT.

CDR3 residues: CASSLGTGVGYNEQFF. The CDR3, as DNA: TGTGCCAGCAGTTTAGGGACAGGGGTGGGATACAATGAGCAGTTCTTC. The rearrangement links TRBV27 to TRBJ2-1, with 10 bases that match TRBD1. Trimming removed 2 bases from V and 4 bases from J; junction bases left unmatched: 5. In germline, CDR1 is MNHEY, CDR2 SMNVEV (reference sequence). The CDR3 extends over 16 amino acids.

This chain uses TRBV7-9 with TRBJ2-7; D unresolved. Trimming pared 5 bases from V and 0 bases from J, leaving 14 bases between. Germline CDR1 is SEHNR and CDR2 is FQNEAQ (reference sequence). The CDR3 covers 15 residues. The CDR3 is CASSPSLISSYEQYF. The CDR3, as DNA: TGTGCCAGCAGCCCAAGCCTTATTAGCTCCTACGAGCAGTACTTC.

The CDR3 region is CSVEDVRGGTEAFF. CDR3 DNA: TGCAGCGTTGAAGATGTCAGGGGCGGCACTGAAGCTTTCTTT. The chain has TRBV29-1 and TRBJ1-1; D may be TRBD1 (6 bases). Per germline, CDR1 SQVTM and CDR2 ANQGSEA. The CDR3 consists of 14 residues. Trimming left V 0 bases short and J 4 bases short, with 12 bases between.

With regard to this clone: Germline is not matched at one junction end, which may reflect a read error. Here the CDR3 reads CAWGVGTLTNYGYTF. CDR3 bases: TGTGCCTGGGGTGTTGGGACACTTACTAACTATGGCTACACCTTC. The rearrangement uses TRBV30 and TRBJ1-2; D perhaps matches TRBD1 (6 bases). The CDR3 extends over 15 amino acids. CDR1 GTSNPN and CDR2 SVGIG come from the germline V gene (reference sequence).

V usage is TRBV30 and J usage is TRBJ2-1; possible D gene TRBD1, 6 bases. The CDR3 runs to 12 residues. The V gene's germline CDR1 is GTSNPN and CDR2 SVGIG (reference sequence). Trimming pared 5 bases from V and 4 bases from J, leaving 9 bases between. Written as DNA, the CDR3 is TGTGCCTGGGGACAGAAGTACAATGAGCAGTTCTTC. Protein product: CAWGQKYNEQFF. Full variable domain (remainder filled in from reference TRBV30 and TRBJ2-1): SQTIHQWPATLVQPVGSPLSLECTVEGTSNPNLYWYRQAAGRGLQLLFYSVGIGQISSEVPQNLSASRPQDRQFILSSKKLLLSDSGFYLCAWGQKYNEQFFGPGTRLTVL.

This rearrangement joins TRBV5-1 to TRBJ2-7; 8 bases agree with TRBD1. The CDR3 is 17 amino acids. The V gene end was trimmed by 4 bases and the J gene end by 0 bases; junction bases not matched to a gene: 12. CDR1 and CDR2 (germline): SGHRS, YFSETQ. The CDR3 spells CASSLPEQGVGSYEQYF. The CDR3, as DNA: TGCGCCAGCAGCCTCCCAGAACAGGGGGTCGGCTCCTACGAGCAGTACTTC.

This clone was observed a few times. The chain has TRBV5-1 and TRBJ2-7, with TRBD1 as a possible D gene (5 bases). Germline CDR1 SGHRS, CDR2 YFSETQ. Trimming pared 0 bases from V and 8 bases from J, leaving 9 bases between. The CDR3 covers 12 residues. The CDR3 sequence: CASSLEAGKQYF. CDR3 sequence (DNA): TGCGCCAGCAGCTTGGAGGCAGGGAAGCAGTACTTC.

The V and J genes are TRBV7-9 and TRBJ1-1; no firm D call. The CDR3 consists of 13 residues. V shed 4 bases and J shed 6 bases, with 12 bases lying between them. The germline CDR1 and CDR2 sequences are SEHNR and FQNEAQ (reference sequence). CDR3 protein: CASSSVPSPEAFF. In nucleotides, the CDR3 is TGTGCCAGCAGCTCAGTCCCTTCCCCTGAAGCTTTCTTT.

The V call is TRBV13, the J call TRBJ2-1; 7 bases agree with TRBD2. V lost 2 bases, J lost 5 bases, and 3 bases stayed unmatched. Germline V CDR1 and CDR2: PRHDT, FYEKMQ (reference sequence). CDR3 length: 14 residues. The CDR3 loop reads CASSLNGGDNEQFF. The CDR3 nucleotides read TGTGCCAGCAGCTTAAATGGGGGGGACAATGAGCAGTTCTTC.

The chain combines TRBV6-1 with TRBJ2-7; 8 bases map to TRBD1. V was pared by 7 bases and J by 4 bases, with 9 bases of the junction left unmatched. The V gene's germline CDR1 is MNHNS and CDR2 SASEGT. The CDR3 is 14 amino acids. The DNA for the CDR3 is TGTGCCAGCACCCCCCGAGGACAGGGTTACGAGCAGTACTTC. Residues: CASTPRGQGYEQYF.

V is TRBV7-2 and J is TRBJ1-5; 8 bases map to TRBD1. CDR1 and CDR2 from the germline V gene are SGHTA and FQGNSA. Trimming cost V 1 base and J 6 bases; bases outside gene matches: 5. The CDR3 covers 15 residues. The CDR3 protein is CASSLGQGFSQPQHF. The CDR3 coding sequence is TGTGCCAGCAGCTTAGGACAGGGGTTTAGTCAGCCCCAGCATTTT.

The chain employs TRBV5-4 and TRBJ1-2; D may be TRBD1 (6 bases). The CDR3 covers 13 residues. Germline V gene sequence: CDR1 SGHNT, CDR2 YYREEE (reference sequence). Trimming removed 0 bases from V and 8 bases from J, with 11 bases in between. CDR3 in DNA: TGTGCCAGCAGCTTGGGGGACATGGACGGCTACACCTTC. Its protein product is CASSLGDMDGYTF.

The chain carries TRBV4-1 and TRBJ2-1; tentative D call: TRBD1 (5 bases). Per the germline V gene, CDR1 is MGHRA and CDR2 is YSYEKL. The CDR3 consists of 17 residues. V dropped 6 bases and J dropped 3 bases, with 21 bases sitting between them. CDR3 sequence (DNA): TGCGCCAGCAGTTTGTTCGGCAGGGAAGGGATCTACAATGAGCAGTTCTTC. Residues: CASSLFGREGIYNEQFF.

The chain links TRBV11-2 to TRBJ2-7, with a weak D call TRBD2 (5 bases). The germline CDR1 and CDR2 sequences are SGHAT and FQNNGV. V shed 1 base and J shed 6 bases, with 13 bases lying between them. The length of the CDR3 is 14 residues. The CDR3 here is CASSLVIRGTEQYF. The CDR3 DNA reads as TGTGCCAGCAGCTTAGTGATCCGGGGAACCGAGCAGTACTTC. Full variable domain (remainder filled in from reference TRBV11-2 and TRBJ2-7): EAGVAQSPRYKIIEKRQSVAFWCNPISGHATLYWYQQILGQGPKLLIQFQNNGVVDDSQLPKDRFSAERLKGVDSTLKIQPAKLEDSAVYLCASSLVIRGTEQYFGPGTRLTVT.

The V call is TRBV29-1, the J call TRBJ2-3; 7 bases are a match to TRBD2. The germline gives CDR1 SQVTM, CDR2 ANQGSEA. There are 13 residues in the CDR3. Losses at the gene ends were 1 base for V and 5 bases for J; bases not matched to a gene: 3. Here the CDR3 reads CSVEAGGGDTQYF. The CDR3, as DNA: TGCAGCGTTGAAGCGGGAGGAGGAGATACGCAGTATTTT.

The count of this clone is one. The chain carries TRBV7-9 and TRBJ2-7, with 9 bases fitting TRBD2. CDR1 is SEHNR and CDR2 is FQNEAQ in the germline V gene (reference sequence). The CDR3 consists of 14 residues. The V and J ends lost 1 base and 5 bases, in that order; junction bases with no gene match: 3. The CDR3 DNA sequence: TGTGCCAGCAGCTTAGAATTAGCGGGAGACGAGCAGTACTTC. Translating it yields CASSLELAGDEQYF.

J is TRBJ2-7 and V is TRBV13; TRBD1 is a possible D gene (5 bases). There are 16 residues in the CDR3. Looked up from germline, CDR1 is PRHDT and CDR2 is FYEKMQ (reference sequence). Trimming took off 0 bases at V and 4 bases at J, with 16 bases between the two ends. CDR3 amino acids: CASSLGPLGTGYEQYF. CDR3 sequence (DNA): TGTGCCAGCAGCTTAGGGCCTCTGGGTACAGGTTACGAGCAGTACTTC.

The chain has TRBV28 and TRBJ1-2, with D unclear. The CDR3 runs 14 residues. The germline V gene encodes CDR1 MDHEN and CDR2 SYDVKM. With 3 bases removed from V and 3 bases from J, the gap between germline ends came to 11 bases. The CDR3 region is CASSLRDTHYGYTF. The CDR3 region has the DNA TGTGCCAGCAGTTTGCGCGACACCCACTATGGCTACACCTTC.

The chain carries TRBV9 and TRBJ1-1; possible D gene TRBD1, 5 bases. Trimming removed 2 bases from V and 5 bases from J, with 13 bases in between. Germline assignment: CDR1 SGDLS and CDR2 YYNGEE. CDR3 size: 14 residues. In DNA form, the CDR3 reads TGTGCCAGCAGCGTGGCTCCGGGGGGGACTGAAGCTTTCTTT. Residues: CASSVAPGGTEAFF.

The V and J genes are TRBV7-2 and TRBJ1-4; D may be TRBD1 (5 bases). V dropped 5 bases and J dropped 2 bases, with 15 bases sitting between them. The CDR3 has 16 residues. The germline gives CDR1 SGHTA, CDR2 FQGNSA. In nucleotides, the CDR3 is TGTGCCAGCAGCCCTTTGCAGGGTATTACTAATGAAAAACTGTTTTTT. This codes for CASSPLQGITNEKLFF.

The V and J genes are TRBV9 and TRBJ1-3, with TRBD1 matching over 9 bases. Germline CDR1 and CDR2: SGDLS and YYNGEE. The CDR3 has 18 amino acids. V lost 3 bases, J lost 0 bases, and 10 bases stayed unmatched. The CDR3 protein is CASSGGQGPAYSGNTIYF. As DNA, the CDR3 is TGTGCCAGCAGCGGAGGACAGGGGCCCGCTTACTCTGGAAACACCATATATTTT.

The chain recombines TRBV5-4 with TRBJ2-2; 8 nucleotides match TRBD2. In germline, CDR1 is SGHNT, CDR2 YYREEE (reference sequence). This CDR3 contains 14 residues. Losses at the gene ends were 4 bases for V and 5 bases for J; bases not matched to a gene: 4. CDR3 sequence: CASSRAGGTGELFF. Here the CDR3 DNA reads TGTGCCAGCAGCCGGGCGGGGGGAACCGGGGAGCTGTTTTTT.